This record looks at one TCR beta chain sequence and its context. The sample belongs to a study of patients and donors after allogeneic stem cell transplantation. V lost 0 bases and J 7 bases, leaving 13 bases between the germline ends. This CDR3 has 14 amino acids. Germline values: CDR1 KGHSH, CDR2 LQKENI. Each CDR3 protein is one row after TCRdb ran MiXCR on the RT-PCR reads. The sample lists about a million distinct CDR3 sequences; about a sixth were seen once. The sequenced material came from blood, either unsorted or a sorted T cell fraction (not recorded which). The source of this sequence is a human donor who was either an allogeneic HSCT recipient or a stem cell or donor lymphocyte infusion donor (not recorded which). It is not recorded whose cells these are; they may come from a transplant donor. J is TRBJ2-7 and V is TRBV18; maybe TRBD1 (5 bases). The CDR3 nucleotides read TGTGCCAGCTCACCACCCGATAGCAGGGAAGAGCAGTACTTC. Translating gives CASSPPDSREEQYF.